Listed here are 20 T cell receptor beta chains from one sample, sequenced in a study of blood T cell repertoires in COVID-19. This table comes from immunoSEQ multiplex PCR, and its TCRdb copy is limited to in-frame clones, with some not included. The profile shows 150,000 or so clones, 87% of them singletons. The sequenced sample was peripheral blood. Receptor source: a man older than 75 with acute or convalescent COVID-19.

This chain connects TRBV4-1 to TRBJ2-7, with D possibly being TRBD2 (7 bases). Trimming stripped 0 bases from V and 3 bases from J, with 12 bases between. The CDR3 has 15 amino acids. CDR1 and CDR2 (germline): MGHRA, YSYEKL. The CDR3 nucleotides read TGCGCCAGCAGCCAAGAGAATAGGGGGGGCTACGAGCAGTACTTC. Amino acids: CASSQENRGGYEQYF.

V gene TRBV5-5 combines with J gene TRBJ1-5, with TRBD1 as a possible D gene (5 bases). CDR1 is SGHKS and CDR2 is YYEKEE in the germline V gene (reference sequence). The CDR3 spans 13 residues. With 5 bases removed from V and 7 bases from J, the gap between germline ends came to 13 bases. This CDR3 reads CASRRDLEQPQHF. The DNA of the CDR3 is TGTGCCAGCAGAAGGGACTTGGAACAGCCCCAGCATTTT.

The chain has TRBV6-1 and TRBJ1-6; 7 nucleotides match TRBD1. This CDR3 is built from 15 residues. Germline V gives CDR1 MNHNS, CDR2 SASEGT. Trimming took 4 bases from V and 7 from J; bases not matched to a gene: 7. CDR3 nucleotide sequence: TGTGCCAGCAGTGGCACCGGGACAGAAAATTCACCCCTCCACTTT. Its protein is CASSGTGTENSPLHF.

This clone showed up just once. This sequence joins TRBV5-4 and TRBJ2-5; TRBD2 matches 7 bases. This CDR3 has 15 amino acids. The germline V gene encodes CDR1 SGHNT and CDR2 YYREEE (reference sequence). J lost 5 bases, V lost 4 bases, and 11 bases had no gene match. The chain's CDR3 is CASSLTGTNLETQYF. The CDR3 DNA is TGTGCCAGCAGCCTCACCGGGACTAACTTGGAGACCCAGTACTTC.

The V call is TRBV10-2, the J call TRBJ1-5; a weak D match, TRBD1 (6 bases). The CDR3 extends over 13 amino acids. The V and J ends lost 3 bases and 7 bases respectively, with 10 bases between them. Germline loops: CDR1 WSHSY, CDR2 SAAADI. The CDR3 bases are TGCGCCAGCAGTGAACAGGGAAGGCAGCCCCAGCATTTT. This translates into CASSEQGRQPQHF.

This sequence joins TRBV18 and TRBJ1-6, with 8 bases lining up with TRBD1. The CDR3 length is 16 residues. The germline V gene encodes CDR1 KGHSH and CDR2 LQKENI. V shed 2 bases and J 8 bases; nucleotides not matched to a gene: 8. The CDR3: CASSPNPPGGDSPLHF. Here the CDR3 DNA reads TGTGCCAGCTCACCAAATCCCCCAGGGGGCGATTCACCCCTCCACTTT. The variable domain in full, completed from reference TRBV18 and TRBJ1-6, reads NAGVMQNPRHLVRRRGQEARLRCSPMKGHSHVYWYRQLPEEGLKFMVYLQKENIIDESGMPKERFSAEFPKEGPSILRIQQVVRGDSAAYFCASSPNPPGGDSPLHFGNGTRLTVT.

V usage is TRBV5-1 and J usage is TRBJ1-2, with 9 bases that match TRBD1. The CDR3 loop spans 17 amino acids. Germline V lookup: CDR1 SGHRS, CDR2 YFSETQ. V gave up 0 bases and J gave up 0 bases; unmatched junction bases: 6. The CDR3 protein is CASSLAGQGSPNYGYTF. The DNA for the CDR3 is TGCGCCAGCAGCTTGGCCGGACAGGGGAGTCCTAACTATGGCTACACCTTC.

The chain links TRBV6-1 to TRBJ2-7; no definite D call. The V gene lost 0 bases and the J gene lost 3 bases, with 15 bases spanning the gap. CDR1 and CDR2 (germline): MNHNS, SASEGT. This CDR3 is 16 amino acids long. The CDR3 nucleotides read TGTGCCAGCAGTGAAGCTGGCAGCCTAGGCCGCTACGAGCAGTACTTC. Protein sequence: CASSEAGSLGRYEQYF.

J is TRBJ2-2 and V is TRBV3-1 (or the pseudogene TRBV3-2); D not resolved. CDR3 size: 12 residues. From germline, CDR1 is LGHDT and CDR2 YNNKEL (reference sequence). Trimming stripped 3 bases from V and 5 bases from J, with 4 bases between. CDR3 bases: TGTGCCAGCAGCCAGTCGACCGGGGAGCTGTTTTTT. Translating gives CASSQSTGELFF.

The gene calls are TRBV5-4 and TRBJ1-4; the D gene is possibly TRBD1 (6 bases). The germline V and J ends were trimmed by 4 bases and 3 bases, with 19 bases remaining between them. The CDR3 extends over 17 amino acids. Germline V CDR1 and CDR2: SGHNT, YYREEE (reference sequence). The CDR3 loop is CASSNGGGGRANEKLFF. DNA of the CDR3: TGTGCCAGCAGCAATGGAGGGGGAGGGAGGGCTAATGAAAAACTGTTTTTT.

In this sample, this clone turned up many times. The V and J genes are TRBV5-6 and TRBJ2-5; D is perhaps TRBD2 (5 bases). V lost 4 bases, J lost 5 bases, and 18 bases lay in between. The CDR3 totals 15 residues. The V gene's germline CDR1 is SGHDT and CDR2 YYEEEE. This CDR3 reads CASSTYDRGGETQYF. The CDR3 nucleotides are TGTGCCAGCAGCACCTACGACCGAGGCGGGGAGACCCAGTACTTC.

This rearrangement joins TRBV28 to TRBJ1-2; 7 bases fit TRBD1. Germline V gene data show CDR1 as MDHEN and CDR2 as SYDVKM. Trimming removed 5 bases from V and 4 bases from J; junction bases left unmatched: 7. The CDR3 length is 14 residues. CDR3 loop: CASSKKGASYGYTF. The CDR3 nucleotides read TGTGCCAGCAGTAAAAAGGGGGCTAGCTATGGCTACACCTTC.

The rearrangement joins TRBV5-1 to TRBJ1-4; TRBD1 might be the D (6 bases). Trimming left V 0 bases short and J 3 bases short, with 6 bases between. The CDR3 extends over 14 amino acids. Germline CDR1 is SGHRS and CDR2 is YFSETQ. The CDR3 coding sequence is TGCGCCAGCAGCTTGGCAGGGGCTAATGAAAAACTGTTTTTT. This sequence encodes CASSLAGANEKLFF.

This clone came up once. The rearrangement joins TRBV7-6 to TRBJ2-7, with a weak D call TRBD1 (5 bases). Germline V gene lookup returns CDR1 SGHVS and CDR2 FNYEAQ. Trimming took 2 bases from V and 6 from J, leaving 11 bases between them. The CDR3 is 13 amino acids. In DNA, the CDR3 is TGTGCCAGCAGCTTACATCAGGGCACCGAGCAGTACTTC. It codes for CASSLHQGTEQYF.

The chain couples TRBV28 to TRBJ1-5; no reliable D call. V dropped 5 bases and J dropped 0 bases, with 8 bases sitting between them. The CDR3 is 14 amino acids. The germline V gene has CDR1 MDHEN and CDR2 SYDVKM. The CDR3 sequence is CASSASYSNQPQHF. As DNA, the CDR3 is TGTGCCAGCAGTGCTTCCTATAGCAATCAGCCCCAGCATTTT.

The genes are TRBV19 and TRBJ2-7; weak D call: TRBD1 (6 bases). Between the trimmed V and J ends, which lost 5 bases and 3 bases, there was a span of 11 bases. The germline gives CDR1 LNHDA, CDR2 SQIVND (reference sequence). The CDR3 sequence is 13 residues long. CDR3 in amino acids: CASSRDTNYEQYF. The CDR3 DNA reads as TGTGCCAGTAGTCGGGACACCAACTACGAGCAGTACTTC. The full variable domain, completed using reference TRBV19 and TRBJ2-7, is DGGITQSPKYLFRKEGQNVTLSCEQNLNHDAMYWYRQDPGQGLRLIYYSQIVNDFQKGDIAEGYSVSREKKESFPLTVTSAQKNPTAFYLCASSRDTNYEQYFGPGTRLTVT.

V is TRBV5-1 and J is TRBJ2-2; TRBD2 agrees at 7 bases. Germline-derived CDR1 and CDR2 are SGHRS and YFSETQ. J was trimmed by 3 bases and V by 0 bases; bases with no gene match: 2. This CDR3 has 15 amino acids. The CDR3 sequence: CASSLASGHTGELFF. The DNA for the CDR3 is TGCGCCAGCAGCTTGGCTAGCGGCCACACCGGGGAGCTGTTTTTT.

The J gene is TRBJ2-3, the V gene TRBV5-1; unclear D gene. Germline CDR1 SGHRS, CDR2 YFSETQ. The CDR3 extends over 11 amino acids. V lost 7 bases and J 2 bases, leaving 5 bases between the germline ends. CDR3 residues: CASSFTDTQYF. The CDR3 DNA reads TGCGCCAGCTCATTCACAGATACGCAGTATTTT.

This chain links TRBV2 with TRBJ1-2; D is uncertain. The germline CDR1 and CDR2 sequences are SNHLY and FYNNEI. V lost 4 bases to trimming and J lost 8 bases, with 8 bases between them. This CDR3 is 11 amino acids long. The CDR3 nucleotides read TGTGCCAGCAGTGCGGACTGGGGCTACACCTTC. Translating gives CASSADWGYTF.

The V call is TRBV6-5, the J call TRBJ2-1; 7 positions match TRBD1. Germline lookup yields CDR1 MNHEY and CDR2 SVGAGI. V lost 8 bases and J lost 7; bases outside the gene matches: 8. The CDR3 consists of 13 residues. CDR3 DNA sequence: TGTGCCAGCTTCTCCGGGACAGTTAATGAGCAGTTCTTC. Protein product: CASFSGTVNEQFF.